The 23 T cell receptor beta chains listed next were all sequenced from one sample in a study of blood T cell repertoires in COVID-19. The method was immunoSEQ multiplex PCR; TCRdb's version includes in-frame clones alone and lacks a portion of them. The profile covers approximately 12,000 clones, with approximately 86% appearing a single time and around a fifth taken by the ten largest. Sequencing was done on a sample of peripheral blood. These receptors all come from a human donor in a cohort sampled during active COVID-19.

The CDR3 reads CATSRAAASTDTQYF. The CDR3 coding sequence is TGTGCCACCAGCAGAGCAGCGGCTAGCACAGATACGCAGTATTTT. J is TRBJ2-3 and V is TRBV15; the D gene is possibly TRBD2 (5 bases). CDR1 and CDR2 (germline): LNHNV, YYDKDF (reference sequence). V lost 1 base, J lost 0 bases, and 8 bases lay in between. CDR3 size: 15 residues.

V usage is TRBV5-6 and J usage is TRBJ1-6; possible D gene TRBD1, 6 bases. Germline CDR1 reads SGHDT; CDR2 reads YYEEEE. The CDR3 runs 17 residues. Trimming took off 4 bases at V and 9 bases at J, with 23 bases between the two ends. As DNA, the CDR3 is TGTGCCAGCAGCGGCGAACTTGACAGGCCAGTGGGTTCACCCCTCCACTTT. Its protein product is CASSGELDRPVGSPLHF. Looking up the rest from reference TRBV5-6 and TRBJ1-6 gives the full variable domain: DAGVTQSPTHLIKTRGQQVTLRCSPKSGHDTVSWYQQALGQGPQFIFQYYEEEERQRGNFPDRFSGHQFPNYSSELNVNALLLGDSALYLCASSGELDRPVGSPLHFGNGTRLTVT.

This clone was counted a few times. The CDR3: CASSFSLPGGRTDTQYF. The CDR3 coding sequence is TGTGCCAGCAGTTTCTCCCTCCCGGGGGGTAGAACAGATACGCAGTATTTT. The V and J genes are TRBV28 and TRBJ2-3; the match to TRBD2 covers 7 bases. This CDR3 has 17 residues. Germline lookup yields CDR1 MDHEN and CDR2 SYDVKM. Trimming removed 3 bases from V and 3 bases from J; junction bases left unmatched: 12.

A single count supports this clone. The CDR3 nucleotides are TGTGCCAGCAGCTTGGGGGGGCCGCGGCCCGGAGAGACCCAGTACTTC. This translates into CASSLGGPRPGETQYF. The chain combines TRBV5-6 with TRBJ2-5, with a possible D match to TRBD1 (6 bases). This CDR3 is 16 amino acids long. Trimming shortened V by 0 bases and J by 4 bases, and 16 bases separated the two germline ends. Germline V gene data show CDR1 as SGHDT and CDR2 as YYEEEE.

This chain joins TRBV9 and TRBJ1-6; 7 nucleotides match TRBD1. There are 16 residues in the CDR3. The V gene end was trimmed by 0 bases and the J gene end by 8 bases; junction bases not matched to a gene: 8. Germline-derived CDR1 and CDR2 are SGDLS and YYNGEE. The CDR3 region has the DNA TGTGCCAGCAGCGTAGCTAGCGACAGGGCGGATTCACCCCTCCACTTT. Protein: CASSVASDRADSPLHF.

This clone occurred a few times. V is TRBV27 and J is TRBJ2-7, with D maybe TRBD1 (7 bases). The CDR3 extends over 16 amino acids. Trimming pared 5 bases from V and 3 bases from J, leaving 20 bases between. Germline CDR1 reads MNHEY; CDR2 reads SMNVEV (reference sequence). The CDR3 protein is CASSRRGQGKGYEQYF. As DNA, the CDR3 is TGTGCCAGCAGTAGGAGGGGGCAGGGTAAAGGCTACGAGCAGTACTTC.

The chain recombines TRBV29-1 with TRBJ2-1, with D possibly matching TRBD2 (7 bases). This CDR3 has 14 residues. V lost 1 base and J lost 5, with 12 bases in between. The germline gives CDR1 SQVTM, CDR2 ANQGSEA. CDR3 bases: TGCAGCGTTGAAGTCCCCGGGGGGCACAATGAGCAGTTCTTC. This codes for CSVEVPGGHNEQFF.

The V and J genes are TRBV7-2 and TRBJ1-4, with D maybe TRBD1 (6 bases). Trimming removed 5 bases at V and 0 bases at J, with 16 bases between. The CDR3 is 17 amino acids. Looked up from germline, CDR1 is SGHTA and CDR2 is FQGNSA. CDR3: CASSSRGTLSTNEKLFF. CDR3 bases: TGTGCCAGCAGCAGTAGGGGGACCTTATCAACTAATGAAAAACTGTTTTTT.

The V gene is TRBV7-2, the J gene TRBJ2-3; possibly TRBD1 for D (5 bases). Trimming removed 1 base from V and 0 bases from J, with 8 bases in between. CDR3 size: 15 residues. Germline CDR1 SGHTA, CDR2 FQGNSA. The CDR3 loop is CASSLVQGSTDTQYF. CDR3 DNA sequence: TGTGCCAGCAGCTTAGTGCAGGGCAGCACAGATACGCAGTATTTT.

V gene TRBV28 combines with J gene TRBJ1-2; D is perhaps TRBD1 (6 bases). V was cut by 5 bases and J by 4 bases, with 14 bases left in between. The CDR3 is 14 residues long. Germline V CDR1 and CDR2: MDHEN, SYDVKM. CDR3 sequence (DNA): TGTGCCAGCAGTGTGGGACAAGGAGGCTATGGCTACACCTTC. This encodes CASSVGQGGYGYTF.

The V and J genes are TRBV5-1 and TRBJ1-2; 8 bases agree with TRBD1. Germline V gene sequence: CDR1 SGHRS, CDR2 YFSETQ. V lost 4 bases to trimming and J lost 4 bases; unmatched junction nucleotides: 9. This CDR3 has 15 residues. CDR3 residues: CASSGRQGSPYGYTF. The CDR3 DNA reads as TGCGCCAGCAGCGGACGACAGGGGTCCCCCTATGGCTACACCTTC.

The gene calls are TRBV19 and TRBJ2-1; 7 bases map to TRBD1. V lost 2 bases and J lost 6; bases outside the gene matches: 4. Germline V gives CDR1 LNHDA, CDR2 SQIVND (reference sequence). The CDR3 totals 14 residues. The CDR3 DNA sequence: TGTGCCAGTAGTATATTTGACAGGGCCAATGAGCAGTTCTTC. It specifies CASSIFDRANEQFF.

This chain connects TRBV11-2 to TRBJ1-2; 7 bases are shared with TRBD1. The J segment lost 4 bases and the V segment lost 5 bases, leaving 10 bases of the junction unmatched. Germline V gene sequence: CDR1 SGHAT, CDR2 FQNNGV. The CDR3 has 15 amino acids. CDR3 coding DNA: TGTGCCAGCAGCCCACAGGGACAGTCCATCTATGGCTACACCTTC. This gives the protein CASSPQGQSIYGYTF.

The rearrangement uses TRBV5-1 and TRBJ2-1; 9 bases agree with TRBD2. The germline gives CDR1 SGHRS, CDR2 YFSETQ. The CDR3 covers 14 residues. The V gene end was trimmed by 4 bases and the J gene end by 7 bases; junction bases not matched to a gene: 6. The CDR3 loop is CASSGSGGRNEQFF. For the CDR3, the DNA is TGCGCCAGCAGCGGTAGCGGGGGAAGGAATGAGCAGTTCTTC. The full variable domain, rest sourced from reference TRBV5-1 and TRBJ2-1, is KAGVTQTPRYLIKTRGQQVTLSCSPISGHRSVSWYQQTPGQGLQFLFEYFSETQRNKGNFPGRFSGRQFSNSRSEMNVSTLELGDSALYLCASSGSGGRNEQFFGPGTRLTVL.

The chain recombines TRBV6-2 or TRBV6-3 with TRBJ2-2; D is ambiguous. Germline CDR1 reads MNHEY; CDR2 reads SVGEGT. V lost 5 bases to trimming and J lost 1 base, with 8 bases between them. The CDR3 is 14 amino acids. DNA for the CDR3: TGTGCCAGCAGTACTTACTTGAACACCGGGGAGCTGTTTTTT. This encodes CASSTYLNTGELFF.

The chain couples TRBV9 to TRBJ2-1, with 10 positions matching TRBD2. This CDR3 is built from 17 residues. Germline values: CDR1 SGDLS, CDR2 YYNGEE. The V segment lost 0 bases and the J segment 9 bases; nucleotides outside the gene matches: 12. CDR3 nucleotides: TGTGCCAGCAGCGTAGCTCCCAGCGGGGGGGCCTTGGGTGAGCAGTTCTTC. Translated: CASSVAPSGGALGEQFF.

This clone appeared a single time. The chain joins TRBV10-3 to TRBJ2-7, with D tentatively TRBD1 (6 bases). Germline CDR1 and CDR2: ENHRY and SYGVKD. This CDR3 spans 15 amino acids. V was cut by 6 bases and J by 0 bases, with 15 bases left in between. The CDR3, as DNA: TGTGCCATCAGCACAGTAACAGGGATCTCCTACGAGCAGTACTTC. Amino acid sequence: CAISTVTGISYEQYF.

The genes are TRBV24-1 and TRBJ2-2; 14 bases fit TRBD2. The CDR3 is made up of 18 amino acids. The trim removed 6 bases at V and 1 base at J, leaving 6 bases unmatched. The germline gives CDR1 KGHDR, CDR2 SFDVKD. In DNA, the CDR3 is TGTGCCACCAGTAGGACTAGCGGGGGGCCTGTGAACACCGGGGAGCTGTTTTTT. Translated, it gives CATSRTSGGPVNTGELFF.

The chain recombines TRBV6-5 with TRBJ1-5, with 8 bases fitting TRBD1. The trim removed 6 bases at V and 6 bases at J, leaving 7 bases unmatched. CDR3 length: 14 amino acids. Germline assignment: CDR1 MNHEY and CDR2 SVGAGI. The CDR3 nucleotides are TGTGCCAGCAGGGACAGGGAACGGGGTCAGCCCCAGCATTTT. Amino acids: CASRDRERGQPQHF.

The chain links TRBV10-3 to TRBJ2-3; 8 bases fit TRBD2. Germline CDR1 ENHRY, CDR2 SYGVKD. The trim removed 7 bases at V and 2 bases at J, leaving 8 bases unmatched. The CDR3 spans 15 residues. CDR3 loop: CAIKERGPYTDTQYF. In DNA form, the CDR3 reads TGTGCCATCAAGGAGCGGGGGCCGTACACAGATACGCAGTATTTT.

This chain uses TRBV11-3 with TRBJ2-3; tentatively, D is TRBD2 (5 bases). CDR1 is SGHNT, CDR2 YENEEA, per germline. This CDR3 contains 13 residues. The V end was cut by 5 bases, the J end by 2 bases, with 8 bases between. The CDR3 coding sequence is TGTGCCAGCAGCCTCGGGATCACAGATACGCAGTATTTT. Its protein is CASSLGITDTQYF.

This clone was found once. This chain links TRBV5-1 with TRBJ2-6, with 7 bases fitting TRBD1. Germline V gene sequence: CDR1 SGHRS, CDR2 YFSETQ. This CDR3 has 17 residues. The ends lost 1 base at V and 0 bases at J; junction bases unmatched: 4. CDR3 nucleotide sequence: TGCGCCAGCAGCTTGCAGGGGGTGGCCTCTGGGGCCAACGTCCTGACTTTC. It is translated as CASSLQGVASGANVLTF.

This clone was observed a handful of times. The rearrangement links TRBV27 to TRBJ1-6; no definite D call. The CDR3 consists of 14 residues. From germline, CDR1 is MNHEY and CDR2 SMNVEV (reference sequence). V lost 8 bases and J 4 bases, leaving 12 bases between the germline ends. The CDR3 nucleotides read TGTGCCAGCGGCGAGCGCCCGTATAATTCACCCCTCCACTTT. Translating gives CASGERPYNSPLHF.